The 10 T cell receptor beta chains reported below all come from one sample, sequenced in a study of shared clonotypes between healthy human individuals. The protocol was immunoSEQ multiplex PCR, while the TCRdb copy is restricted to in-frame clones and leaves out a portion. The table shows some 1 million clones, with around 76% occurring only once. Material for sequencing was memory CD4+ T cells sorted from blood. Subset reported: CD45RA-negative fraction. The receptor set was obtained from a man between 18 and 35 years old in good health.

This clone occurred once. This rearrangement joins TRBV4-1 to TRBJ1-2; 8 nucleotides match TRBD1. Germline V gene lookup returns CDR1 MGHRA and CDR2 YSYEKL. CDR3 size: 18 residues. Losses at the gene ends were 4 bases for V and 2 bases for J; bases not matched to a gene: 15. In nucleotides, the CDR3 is TGCGCCAGCAGCCCACCAGGACAGGGTAGGTCGTGGAACTATGGCTACACCTTC. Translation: CASSPPGQGRSWNYGYTF.

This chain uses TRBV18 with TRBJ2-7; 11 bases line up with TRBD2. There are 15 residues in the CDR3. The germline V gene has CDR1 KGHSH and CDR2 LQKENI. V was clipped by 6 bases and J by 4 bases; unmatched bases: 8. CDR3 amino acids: CASSPPSGGSYEQYF. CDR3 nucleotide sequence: TGTGCCAGCTCTCCCCCTAGCGGGGGGAGTTACGAGCAGTACTTC.

The CDR3 reads CAISGPSGRIENSYNEQFF. The CDR3 region has the DNA TGTGCCATCAGTGGTCCCAGCGGGAGAATTGAGAACTCCTACAATGAGCAGTTCTTC. The chain carries TRBV10-3 and TRBJ2-1, with 8 positions matching TRBD2. V lost 4 bases, J lost 0 bases, and 14 bases stayed unmatched. This CDR3 has 19 amino acids. Germline lookup yields CDR1 ENHRY and CDR2 SYGVKD.

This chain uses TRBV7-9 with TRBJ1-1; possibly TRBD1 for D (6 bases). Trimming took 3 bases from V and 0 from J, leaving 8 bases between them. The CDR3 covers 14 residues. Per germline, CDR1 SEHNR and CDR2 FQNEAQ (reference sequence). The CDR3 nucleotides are TGTGCCAGCAGCTTTGGGGGGCTGAACACTGAAGCTTTCTTT. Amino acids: CASSFGGLNTEAFF.

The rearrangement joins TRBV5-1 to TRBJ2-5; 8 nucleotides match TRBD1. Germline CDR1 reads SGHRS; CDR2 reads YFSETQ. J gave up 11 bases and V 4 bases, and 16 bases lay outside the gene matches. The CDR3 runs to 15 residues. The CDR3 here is CASSQSGQGGTEQYF. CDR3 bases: TGCGCCAGCAGCCAAAGCGGACAGGGTGGAACGGAGCAGTACTTC.

The CDR3 nucleotides read TGTGCCAGCAGCCAAGATCTGCGGGGACTGAACACTGAAGCTTTCTTT. It yields the protein CASSQDLRGLNTEAFF. The gene calls are TRBV4-2 and TRBJ1-1; TRBD1 is a possible D gene (5 bases). There are 16 residues in the CDR3. Germline V lookup: CDR1 LGHNA, CDR2 YNFKEQ. Trimming took off 0 bases at V and 0 bases at J, with 11 bases between the two ends.

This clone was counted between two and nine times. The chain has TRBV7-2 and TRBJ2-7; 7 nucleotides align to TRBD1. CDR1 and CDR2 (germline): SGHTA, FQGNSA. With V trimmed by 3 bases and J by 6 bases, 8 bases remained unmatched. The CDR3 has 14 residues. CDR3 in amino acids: CASSFNRGAVEQYF. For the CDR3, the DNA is TGTGCCAGCAGCTTTAACAGGGGTGCGGTCGAGCAGTACTTC.

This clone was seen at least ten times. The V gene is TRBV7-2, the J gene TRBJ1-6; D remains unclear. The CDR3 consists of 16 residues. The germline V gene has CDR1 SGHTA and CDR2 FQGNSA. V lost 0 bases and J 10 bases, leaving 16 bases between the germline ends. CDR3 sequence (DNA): TGTGCCAGCAGCTTAGCTTTGCAGCAGGATGGATCACCCCTCCACTTT. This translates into CASSLALQQDGSPLHF.

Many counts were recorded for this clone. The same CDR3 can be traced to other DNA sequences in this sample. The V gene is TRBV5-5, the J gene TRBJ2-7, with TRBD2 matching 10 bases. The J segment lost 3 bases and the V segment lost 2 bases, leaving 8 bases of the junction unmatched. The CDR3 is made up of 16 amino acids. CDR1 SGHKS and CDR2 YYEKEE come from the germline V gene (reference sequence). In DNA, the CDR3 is TGTGCCAGCAGCTTAGGCCTAGCGGGAGTGTACTACGAGCAGTACTTC. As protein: CASSLGLAGVYYEQYF.

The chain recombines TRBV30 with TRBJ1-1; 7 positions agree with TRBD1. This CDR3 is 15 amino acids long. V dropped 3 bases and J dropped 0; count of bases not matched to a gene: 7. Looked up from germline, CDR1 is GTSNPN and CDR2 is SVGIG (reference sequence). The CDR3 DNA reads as TGTGCCTGGAGACATGGACAGGTTATGAACACTGAAGCTTTCTTT. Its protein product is CAWRHGQVMNTEAFF.